The 13 T cell receptor beta chains in this list originate from one sample, sequenced in a study of blood T cell repertoires in COVID-19. Repertoires were generated with immunoSEQ multiplex PCR, while TCRdb's copy carries only in-frame clones and drops some. The sample has roughly 250,000 clones, roughly 84% seen once. Sequences were obtained from peripheral blood. Receptor source: a woman between 40 and 50 years old who had recovered from COVID-19.

This clone was recorded a few times. The CDR3 bases are TGTGCCAGTACCCTAGAGGGGGGGCGAGTAACCGGGGAGCTGTTTTTT. It is translated as CASTLEGGRVTGELFF. The genes are TRBV19 and TRBJ2-2, with a possible D match to TRBD2 (7 bases). The V and J ends lost 7 bases and 5 bases respectively, with 20 bases between them. The CDR3 consists of 16 residues. CDR1 LNHDA and CDR2 SQIVND come from the germline V gene (reference sequence).

This clone was detected only a few times. This chain connects TRBV24-1 to TRBJ1-2; possibly TRBD1 for D (6 bases). Germline V gene lookup returns CDR1 KGHDR and CDR2 SFDVKD. Trimming cost V 3 bases and J 4 bases, with 11 bases left between them. The CDR3 covers 14 residues. The DNA for the CDR3 is TGTGCCACCAGTGATGGGGGCCAGGTCTATGGCTACACCTTC. Translating gives CATSDGGQVYGYTF.

The gene calls are TRBV28 and TRBJ1-5; D is possibly TRBD1 (6 bases). The CDR3 runs 17 residues. The germline CDR1 and CDR2 sequences are MDHEN and SYDVKM. Trimming took off 5 bases at V and 0 bases at J, with 17 bases between the two ends. CDR3 loop: CASSRPDSLYSNQPQHF. Here the CDR3 DNA reads TGTGCCAGCAGTCGCCCGGACAGCCTCTATAGCAATCAGCCCCAGCATTTT.

For this clone: Its ends do not fully match the called genes, so a read error is possible. The rearrangement uses TRBV7-2 and TRBJ2-1; 9 bases fit TRBD2. The CDR3 contains 12 residues. Per germline, CDR1 SGHTA and CDR2 FQGNSA. CDR3 protein: CASSFLAGVGVF. The CDR3, as DNA: TGTGCCAGCAGCTTCTTAGCGGGGGTTGGGGTCTTC. Combining the CDR3 with reference TRBV7-2 and TRBJ2-1 gives the whole variable domain GAGVSQSPSNKVTEKGKDVELRCDPISGHTALYWYRQSLGQGLEFLIYFQGNSAPDKSGLPSDRFSAERTGGSVSTLTIQRTQQEDSAVYLCASSFLAGVGVFGPGTRLTVL.

The chain is built from TRBV11-3 and TRBJ2-1; TRBD2 might be the D (5 bases). CDR1 and CDR2 (germline): SGHNT, YENEEA. V lost 3 bases to trimming and J lost 1 base, with 7 bases between them. The CDR3 totals 14 residues. The CDR3 sequence is CASSLRVSYNEQFF. The CDR3 nucleotides are TGTGCCAGCAGCTTGCGGGTTTCCTACAATGAGCAGTTCTTC. Full variable domain (rest looked up from reference TRBV11-3 and TRBJ2-1): EAGVVQSPRYKIIEKKQPVAFWCNPISGHNTLYWYLQNLGQGPELLIRYENEEAVDDSQLPKDRFSAERLKGVDSTLKIQPAELGDSAVYLCASSLRVSYNEQFFGPGTRLTVL.

The gene calls are TRBV6-5 and TRBJ2-1, with a possible D match to TRBD2 (6 bases). Trimming shortened V by 2 bases and J by 5 bases, and 16 bases separated the two germline ends. CDR1 is MNHEY, CDR2 SVGAGI, per germline. The CDR3 contains 16 residues. CDR3 loop: CASSYDGTPGDNEQFF. The CDR3 DNA follows: TGTGCCAGCAGTTACGATGGGACCCCGGGGGACAATGAGCAGTTCTTC.

The chain uses TRBV19 and TRBJ1-6, with 7 bases aligning to TRBD1. Germline lookup yields CDR1 LNHDA and CDR2 SQIVND (reference sequence). Trimming removed 5 bases from V and 8 bases from J; junction bases left unmatched: 6. CDR3 size: 14 residues. The CDR3 spells CASSPDRVDSPLHF. The CDR3 bases are TGTGCCAGTAGTCCTGACAGGGTGGATTCACCCCTCCACTTT.

The CDR3 DNA reads TGCGCCAGCAGCTTGCGACAGGGGGGGCCGGGCGAGCAGTACTTC. Translating gives CASSLRQGGPGEQYF. The genes are TRBV5-1 and TRBJ2-7; TRBD1 matches 9 bases. In germline, CDR1 is SGHRS, CDR2 YFSETQ. The CDR3 has 15 residues. With V trimmed by 1 base and J by 6 bases, 8 bases remained unmatched.

This chain connects TRBV6-5 to TRBJ2-5; a possible D gene is TRBD2 (5 bases). Germline V CDR1 and CDR2: MNHEY, SVGAGI. The germline V and J ends were trimmed by 7 bases and 4 bases, with 16 bases remaining between them. The CDR3 is 14 amino acids. CDR3 in amino acids: CASNAGPTRETQYF. In DNA form, the CDR3 reads TGTGCCAGCAACGCGGGCCCCACAAGAGAGACCCAGTACTTC.

The chain has TRBV28 and TRBJ1-4, with D tentatively TRBD1 (5 bases). With 3 bases removed from V and 8 bases from J, the gap between germline ends came to 22 bases. Germline CDR1 and CDR2: MDHEN and SYDVKM. The CDR3 runs 17 residues. The CDR3 loop is CASSFSWGDLGEEKLFF. The CDR3 DNA reads as TGTGCCAGCAGTTTCTCCTGGGGGGATCTGGGGGAAGAAAAACTGTTTTTT. Using reference TRBV28 and TRBJ1-4 for the parts outside the CDR3, the full variable domain is DVKVTQSSRYLVKRTGEKVFLECVQDMDHENMFWYRQDPGLGLRLIYFSYDVKMKEKGDIPEGYSVSREKKERFSLILESASTNQTSMYLCASSFSWGDLGEEKLFFGSGTQLSVL.

The chain employs TRBV6-5 and TRBJ1-4; D is perhaps TRBD1 (5 bases). The V end was cut by 5 bases, the J end by 4 bases, with 11 bases between. Germline V gene data show CDR1 as MNHEY and CDR2 as SVGAGI. This CDR3 has 14 residues. The CDR3 loop is CASSKGRVNEKLFF. CDR3 nucleotide sequence: TGTGCCAGCAGTAAGGGGCGCGTTAATGAAAAACTGTTTTTT.

This chain joins TRBV11-2 and TRBJ2-7; 9 bases are shared with TRBD1. The V gene end was trimmed by 4 bases and the J gene end by 7 bases; junction bases not matched to a gene: 2. The V gene's germline CDR1 is SGHAT and CDR2 FQNNGV. The CDR3 has 12 amino acids. CDR3 sequence reads: CASSWGQGEQYF. In nucleotides, the CDR3 is TGTGCCAGCAGCTGGGGACAGGGTGAGCAGTACTTC.

This chain joins TRBV21-1 and TRBJ1-6; TRBD1 is taken as the D call from the table, unchecked against the DNA. TRBV21-1 is designated a pseudogene. The CDR3 loop spans 18 amino acids. This chain's CDR3 is CASSKALQVWTYNSPLHF. CDR3 DNA: TGTGCCAGCAGCAAAGCGCTACAGGTCTGGACGTATAATTCACCCCTCCACTTT.